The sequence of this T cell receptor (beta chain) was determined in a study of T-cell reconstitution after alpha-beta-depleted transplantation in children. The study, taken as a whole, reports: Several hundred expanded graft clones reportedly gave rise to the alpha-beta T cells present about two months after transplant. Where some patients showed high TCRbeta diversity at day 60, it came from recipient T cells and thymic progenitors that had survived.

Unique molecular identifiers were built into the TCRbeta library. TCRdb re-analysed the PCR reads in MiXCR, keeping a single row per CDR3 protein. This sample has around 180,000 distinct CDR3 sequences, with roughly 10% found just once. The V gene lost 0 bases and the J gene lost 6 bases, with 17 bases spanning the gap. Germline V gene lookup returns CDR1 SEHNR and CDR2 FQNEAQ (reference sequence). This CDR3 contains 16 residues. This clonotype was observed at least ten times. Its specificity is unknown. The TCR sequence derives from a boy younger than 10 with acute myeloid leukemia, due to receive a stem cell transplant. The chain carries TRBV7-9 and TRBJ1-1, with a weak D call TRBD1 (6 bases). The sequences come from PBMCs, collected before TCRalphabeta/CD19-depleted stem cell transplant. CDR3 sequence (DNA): TGTGCCAGCAGCTTAGCGGCAGGGGAATTGAATGCTGAAGCTTTCTTT. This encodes CASSLAAGELNAEAFF. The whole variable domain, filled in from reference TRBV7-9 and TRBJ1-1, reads DTGVSQNPRHKITKRGQNVTFRCDPISEHNRLYWYRQTLGQGPEFLTYFQNEAQLEKSRLLSDRFSAERPKGSFSTLEIQRTEQGDSAMYLCASSLAAGELNAEAFFGQGTRLTVV.